The rows below give T cell receptor beta chains drawn from one sample of a study of cytotoxic CD8 clonotypes in ibrutinib-treated CLL. Profiling relied on immunoSEQ multiplex PCR, and the TCRdb table lists in-frame clones only, not all of them. Of approximately 70,000 clones listed, approximately 80% are singletons. The sequencing used PBMCs, collected at disease progression, from a patient treated with ibrutinib. These receptors came from a human donor with chronic lymphocytic leukemia. The CDR3 runs from the conserved cysteine through the conserved F or W. The D gene is left open where the match is weak. Clone size is stated in some rows and not others, as once, few, many or a class when expanded.

TGCGCCAGCAGCCAATTGGGGGGGAGCTCCTACAATGAGCAGTTCTTC	CASSQLGGSSYNEQFF	TRBD2	-	TRBV4-1	TRBJ2-1
TGCGCCAGCAGCGGCGGGACAGGGCGTGAAAAACTGTTTTTT	CASSGGTGREKLFF	TRBD1	-	TRBV5-1	TRBJ1-4
TGTGCCAGCAGCTTGGGGCGACTAAACACCGGGGAGCTGTTTTTT	CASSLGRLNTGELFF	-	-	TRBV5-4	TRBJ2-2
TGTGCCAGTAGGGGACTAGCGGACTACAATGAGCAGTTCTTC	CASRGLADYNEQFF	TRBD2	-	TRBV19	TRBJ2-1
TGTGCCAGCAGCGTAGCGGCGCCTAGCGGGAAAGTCTCCTACGAGCAGTACTTC	CASSVAAPSGKVSYEQYF	TRBD2	-	TRBV9	TRBJ2-7
TGTGCCAGCGGACGGGTCCTGGAGCAGTACTTC	CASGRVLEQYF	-	-	TRBV11-2	TRBJ2-7
TGCGCCAGCAGCCAAGAACAGCAAAGCAATCAGCCCCAGCATTTT	CASSQEQQSNQPQHF	-	-	TRBV4-1	TRBJ1-5
TGTGCCAGCAGTGCCCCGGGGGGAGGCTACACCTTC	CASSAPGGGYTF	-	-	TRBV28	TRBJ1-2
TGTGCCAGCAGTCAGACAGGGGAAGGGTACGAGCAGTACTTC	CASSQTGEGYEQYF	TRBD1	few	TRBV6-1	TRBJ2-7
TGTGCCAGCACCATAAGGATGGGCCGGGGGATTGGCTACACCTTC	CASTIRMGRGIGYTF	-	-	TRBV5-8	TRBJ1-2
TGCGCCAGCAGCCGGGACAGTCCTTTGGTCAATGAGCAGTTCTTC	CASSRDSPLVNEQFF	TRBD1	-	TRBV5-1	TRBJ2-1
TGTGCCACCAGCAGATCGACAGGGTTAGAAGGCCACGAAAAACTGTTTTTT	CATSRSTGLEGHEKLFF	TRBD1	-	TRBV15	TRBJ1-4
TGTGCCAGCAGTGAATTGGGGATTTACTTAGAGACCCAGTACTTC	CASSELGIYLETQYF	-	-	TRBV6-1	TRBJ2-5
TGTGCCAGCAGTTACTCGTCGGGGGCCGGAAACATTCAGTACTTC	CASSYSSGAGNIQYF	-	-	TRBV6-5	TRBJ2-4
TGTGCCAGTAGTAGGGAAAAGGGGGCGTACAATGAGCAGTTCTTC	CASSREKGAYNEQFF	TRBD1	-	TRBV19	TRBJ2-1
TGTGCCAGCTCACCGGAGTACGCAGGGGGATCTGGAAACACCATATATTTT	CASSPEYAGGSGNTIYF	TRBD1	once	TRBV18	TRBJ1-3
TGTGCCAGCAGCATGACAGGGTTTCTCAAAAACATTCAGTACTTC	CASSMTGFLKNIQYF	TRBD1	-	TRBV2	TRBJ2-4
TGTGCCAGTAATGCTCCGGGACACCGCAATCAGCCCCAGCATTTT	CASNAPGHRNQPQHF	-	-	TRBV2	TRBJ1-5
TGTGCCAGCAGCTTATGGTGGGCTAACTATGGCTACACCTTC	CASSLWWANYGYTF	-	-	TRBV7-3	TRBJ1-2
TGTGCCAGCAGCTATGCCTCCGGGAGTCAAGTAGATACGCAGTATTTT	CASSYASGSQVDTQYF	-	-	TRBV7-6	TRBJ2-3
TGTGCCTCATCCCCCGGGCAGCCTCGGGATACGCAGTATTTT	CASSPGQPRDTQYF	-	-	TRBV6-1	TRBJ2-3
TGCGCCAGCAGCCCGACTAGCGGGCGAACCTACAATGAGCAGTTCTTC	CASSPTSGRTYNEQFF	TRBD2	-	TRBV4-1	TRBJ2-1
TGCAGCGTGGACTTCCTTACAGAGCGGGAAGCTTTCTTT	CSVDFLTEREAFF	-	-	TRBV29-1	TRBJ1-1
TGTGCCAGCAGCCTCATGAATGGGGAGACCCAGTACTTC	CASSLMNGETQYF	-	-	TRBV7-7	TRBJ2-5
TGCGCCAGCAGCCAGGATGTTGCCGGGGAGCTGTTTTTT	CASSQDVAGELFF	-	-	TRBV5-1	TRBJ2-2
TGTGCCAGCAGTTACGTGCAGCATTCCTACGAGCAGTACTTC	CASSYVQHSYEQYF	-	once	TRBV6-5	TRBJ2-7
TGTGCCAGCAGCTTGGCCTTGGGGGCTCCCTACGAGCAGTACTTC	CASSLALGAPYEQYF	-	-	TRBV5-8	TRBJ2-7
TGTGCCAGCCGGTGGTGGTTGAACACTGAAGCTTTCTTT	CASRWWLNTEAFF	-	once	TRBV27	TRBJ1-1
TGTGCCAGCAGTTTCCAGAGCTCCTATAATTCACCCCTCCACTTT	CASSFQSSYNSPLHF	-	-	TRBV28	TRBJ1-6
TGCGCCAGCAGCTTCCTGGGACTGACAACCTACGAGCAGTACTTC	CASSFLGLTTYEQYF	-	-	TRBV5-1	TRBJ2-7
TGCGCCAGCAGCCAAGAGCGGTCAGGGGGGCACTACGAGCAGTACTTC	CASSQERSGGHYEQYF	-	-	TRBV4-1	TRBJ2-7
TGTGCCAGCTCACCAATAGGACACAGGCCGACTGGAAACACCATATATTTT	CASSPIGHRPTGNTIYF	-	once	TRBV18	TRBJ1-3
TGTGCCACCAGCAGGGGACTTGGGCTGGCGGGGGATACGCAGTATTTT	CATSRGLGLAGDTQYF	-	-	TRBV15	TRBJ2-3
TGTGCCAGCAGCTCAGAGGGACAGGCCTACAATGAGCAGTTCTTC	CASSSEGQAYNEQFF	TRBD1	-	TRBV11-2	TRBJ2-1
TGTGCCAGCAGCTTAGTGTCTACAGCTAACTATGGCTACACCTTC	CASSLVSTANYGYTF	-	-	TRBV7-2	TRBJ1-2
TGTGCCAGCAGTGTGGGCGGGCCAAAACTCTATGGCTACACCTTC	CASSVGGPKLYGYTF	-	-	TRBV2	TRBJ1-2
TGCGCCAGCACCCAGAGGGACAGGGGGCGCGTCGGTGAGCAGTTCTTC	CASTQRDRGRVGEQFF	TRBD1	-	TRBV10-1	TRBJ2-1
TGCGCCAGCAGCCACAAAGGGTGGAACACTGAAGCTTTCTTT	CASSHKGWNTEAFF	-	-	TRBV5-1	TRBJ1-1
TGTGCCAGCTCACCCCAACCTGCATATTGGTATGGCTACACCTTC	CASSPQPAYWYGYTF	-	-	TRBV18	TRBJ1-2
TGCAGCGTTGTTTGGGGGATGAGGGGTGGCACTGAAGCTTTCTTT	CSVVWGMRGGTEAFF	-	-	TRBV29-1	TRBJ1-1
TGTGCCACCAGCACCCCCCCGGGAGCGGGGGCGCCAAGTCCGGTCTACGAGCAGTACTTC	CATSTPPGAGAPSPVYEQYF	TRBD2	-	TRBV15	TRBJ2-7
TGTGCCAGTAGTATAGATGTGGGTGGCGCTGAAGCTTTCTTT	CASSIDVGGAEAFF	-	few	TRBV19	TRBJ1-1
TGCGCCAGCAGGCGGATCCCGGGACAGGGGATTTCTAGCAATCAGCCCCAGCATTTT	CASRRIPGQGISSNQPQHF	TRBD1	-	TRBV4-1	TRBJ1-5
TGCGCCAGCAGTGAGACTAGCGGGAGGCCCAATGAGCAGTTCTTC	CASSETSGRPNEQFF	TRBD2	-	TRBV10-1	TRBJ2-1
TGTGCCAGCAGGCGGACAGGGAGCAATCAGCCCCAGCATTTT	CASRRTGSNQPQHF	TRBD1	few	TRBV6-5	TRBJ1-5
TGCGCCAGCAGCTTTGGGAAAACCTACGAGCAGTACTTC	CASSFGKTYEQYF	-	-	TRBV5-1	TRBJ2-7
TGTGCCAGCAGCTTGGACACGTTCTCCTACGAGCAGTACTTC	CASSLDTFSYEQYF	-	-	TRBV5-4	TRBJ2-7
TGCGCCAGCAGCCAAGTCGGGACAGGGGCGGGCACTGAAGCTTTCTTT	CASSQVGTGAGTEAFF	TRBD1	-	TRBV4-1	TRBJ1-1
TGTGCCAGCGGGGCTAGGCCTCAGCCCCAGCATTTT	CASGARPQPQHF	-	-	TRBV2	TRBJ1-5
TGTGCCTGGATGCGCCCGGGCCTCCCGGGGGGATATGGCTACACCTTC	CAWMRPGLPGGYGYTF	-	few	TRBV30	TRBJ1-2
TGTGCCAGCAGAGGGGACAGGAGCTACGAGCAGTACTTC	CASRGDRSYEQYF	TRBD1	once	TRBV2	TRBJ2-7
TGTGCCAGCCAGTGGACAGGGGGTAGGAATGAGCAGTTCTTC	CASQWTGGRNEQFF	TRBD1	few	TRBV6-5	TRBJ2-1
TGTGCCAGCAGTTTAAACAGGGCGGATACGCAGTATTTT	CASSLNRADTQYF	-	once	TRBV27	TRBJ2-3
TGTGCCAGCACCTTATTCCCGCAGGGCTCTAGCACAGATACGCAGTATTTT	CASTLFPQGSSTDTQYF	-	once	TRBV2	TRBJ2-3
TGTGCCTGGAGTGTACGGCTAGCGGGGTTCTTACCTGACAATGAGCAGTTCTTC	CAWSVRLAGFLPDNEQFF	TRBD2	-	TRBV30	TRBJ2-1
TGTGCCAGCAGCAGAACAGGGAGTATTAATGAAAAACTGTTTTTT	CASSRTGSINEKLFF	-	-	TRBV5-4	TRBJ1-4
TGTGCCAGCGGATCGCATTCGGGGGGCACCTACGAGCAGTACTTC	CASGSHSGGTYEQYF	-	-	TRBV6-6	TRBJ2-7